This TCR beta chain was recovered during a study of T cell responses to AZD1222 COVID-19 vaccine (dated by TCRdb to about 2021). About the study as a whole: A total of approximately 250 trial participants underwent TCR sequencing, of whom around 210 had received two doses of AZD1222 and about 25 had received two doses of the MenACWY control vaccine. Trial participants were enrolled by age into subgroups of 18-55, 56-69 and 70-plus years, and roughly 150, 30 and 60 TCR-sequenced participants, respectively, were included in these subgroups. General findings and caveats noted by the study authors: Reportedly, close to half of the unique spike-specific TCRs recognized epitopes lying outside the regions that are mutated in the B.1.351 and B.1.1.7 variants. Participants were mostly white British, with more females than males. The authors suggested clonal diversity may have been underestimated. After two AZD1222 doses, both the breadth and the depth of spike-specific TCRs were significantly higher than at day 0 and than in MenACWY recipients. The vaccine-associated CD4 TCRs covered the entire spike protein, and the dominant responses fell in regions 160-218 and 743-854. Conclusions about previously exposed vaccinees are limited, since just five or six AZD1222 recipients were seropositive for SARS-CoV-2 at baseline. The 56-69-year group was small, and its depth increase did not reach significance, likely because of low power. Because no samples from the day 14 peak response were available, repertoires could be characterized only after the peak T cell response.

Note on this clone: Its antigen remains undetermined. No base qualities exist here, and no much larger clone lies one base off it.

The CDR3 regions of human TCRbeta chains were subjected to immunosequencing. For the original study's pipeline: TCRs in the repertoires were compared against a reference library of SARS-CoV-2-specific TCRs that had been generated with the MIRA antigen-specificity platform. Breadth meant the fraction of unique TCRs that were SARS-CoV-2-associated, whereas depth meant the fraction of total T cells that were SARS-CoV-2-associated. Using the MIRA data, each spike-specific TCR was mapped to the spike region that the TCR reacts to and placed in a CD4 or CD8 class. Log10-transformed breadth and depth values were compared by one-way ANOVA with Sidak's multiple comparisons tests. As stored in TCRdb, this immuneACCESS dataset retains in-frame rearrangements with V and J assigned. A fraction of the clones does not appear; measured against another copy, unresolved V genes explain less than half of the discrepancy, and the remainder lacks a known reason. The DNA gave D and trimming, while V, J and clone size come from that table. Present in this sample are more than 70,000 clones, nearly 90% of which were seen just once. Of the sample, approximately 5.4% is held by the ten largest clones.

Via the germline V gene (reference sequence), CDR1 is LNHDA and CDR2 SQIVND. From cysteine to phenylalanine, the CDR3 is 12 amino acids long. Only the CDR3 portion is preserved as DNA: 36 bases, with reading frame beginning at the first base. V was cut back by 3 bases and J by 6 bases, leaving a gap of 8 bases between them. Interpreted using the paper, the time point label stands for: baseline before first vaccination. The treatment or condition label of this sample denotes: meningococcal conjugate vaccine given as trial control. Vaccinee samples came from UK trials COV001 and COV002, including a single-blind randomized controlled phase 2/3 trial of AZD1222 (ChAdOx1 nCoV-19) in healthy adults. For TCRbeta chain sequencing, PBMC samples from trial participants were taken at day 0 and at day 28 after the second dose.

The receptor was isolated from an adult in good health. The sample consisted of peripheral blood, taken on day 0 of MenACWY control vaccination. The rearrangement joined TRBV19 to TRBJ1-1, with an unclear D gene assignment. This receptor has the CDR3 CASSMGGAEAFF. In nucleotides, the sequence is TGTGCCAGTAGTATGGGTGGGGCTGAAGCTTTCTTT.